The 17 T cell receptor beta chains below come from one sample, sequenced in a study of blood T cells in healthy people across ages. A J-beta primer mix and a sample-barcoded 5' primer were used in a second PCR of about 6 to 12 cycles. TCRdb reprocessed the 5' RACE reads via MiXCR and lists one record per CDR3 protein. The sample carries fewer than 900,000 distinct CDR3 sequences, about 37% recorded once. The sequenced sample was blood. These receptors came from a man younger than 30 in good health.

CDR3 region: CASSLHGDYEQYF. CDR3 nucleotides: TGTGCCAGCAGTTTACACGGGGACTACGAGCAGTACTTC. V gene TRBV12-3 or TRBV12-4 combines with J gene TRBJ2-7; TRBD2 is a possible D gene (5 bases). Trimming shortened V by 2 bases and J by 3 bases, and 8 bases separated the two germline ends. This CDR3 is 13 amino acids long.

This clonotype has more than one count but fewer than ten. The CDR3 here is CAISGTGIAKNIQYF. In nucleotides, the CDR3 is TGTGCCATCAGTGGGACCGGAATAGCCAAAAACATTCAGTACTTC. This rearrangement joins TRBV10-3 to TRBJ2-4; D unclear. Germline loops: CDR1 ENHRY, CDR2 SYGVKD. The CDR3 runs 15 residues. V lost 4 bases and J lost 0, with 10 bases in between.

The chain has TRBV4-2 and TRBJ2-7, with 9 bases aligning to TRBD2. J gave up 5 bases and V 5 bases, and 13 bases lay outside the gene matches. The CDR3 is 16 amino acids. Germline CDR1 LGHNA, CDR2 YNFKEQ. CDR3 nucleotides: TGTGCCAGCAGCTCCTTAGCGGGGGACCCTCGGGACGAGCAGTACTTC. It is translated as CASSSLAGDPRDEQYF.

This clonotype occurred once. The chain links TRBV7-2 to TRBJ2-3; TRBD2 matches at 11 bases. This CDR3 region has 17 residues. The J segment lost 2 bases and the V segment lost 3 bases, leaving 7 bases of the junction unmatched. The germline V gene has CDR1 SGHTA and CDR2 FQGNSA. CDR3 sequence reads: CASSFPTSGEHTDTQYF. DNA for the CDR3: TGTGCCAGCAGCTTCCCGACTAGCGGGGAACACACAGATACGCAGTATTTT.

The DNA of the CDR3 is TGTGCCAGCAGTGCAGGTCGATGGCAGTATTTT. Amino acid sequence: CASSAGRWQYF. The rearrangement joins TRBV25-1 to TRBJ2-3; D not certain. CDR1 is MGHDK and CDR2 is SYGVNS in the germline V gene. V was shortened by 4 bases and J by 11 bases, with 10 bases between the two germline ends. The CDR3 extends over 11 amino acids.

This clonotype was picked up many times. The DNA of the CDR3 is TGTGCCACCAGCAGAGATAGAGGGCCCGATGAGCAGTTCTTC. It specifies CATSRDRGPDEQFF. The chain employs TRBV15 and TRBJ2-1; possible D gene TRBD2, 5 bases. The ends were cut back, 0 bases at V and 8 bases at J, with 11 bases in the middle. Germline assignment: CDR1 LNHNV and CDR2 YYDKDF (reference sequence). The CDR3 covers 14 residues.

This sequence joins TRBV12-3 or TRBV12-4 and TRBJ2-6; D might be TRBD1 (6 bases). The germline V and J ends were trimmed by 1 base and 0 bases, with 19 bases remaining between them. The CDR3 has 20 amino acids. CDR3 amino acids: CASSLGVRGLTFSGANVLTF. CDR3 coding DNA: TGTGCCAGCAGTTTAGGTGTCAGGGGCCTCACGTTCTCTGGGGCCAACGTCCTGACTTTC.

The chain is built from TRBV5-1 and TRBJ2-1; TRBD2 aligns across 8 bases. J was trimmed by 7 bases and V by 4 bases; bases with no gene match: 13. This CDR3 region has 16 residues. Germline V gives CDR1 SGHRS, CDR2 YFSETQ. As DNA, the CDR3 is TGCGCCAGCAGCCTGGGCGGGGGGCGGATTGGAAATGAGCAGTTCTTC. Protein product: CASSLGGGRIGNEQFF.

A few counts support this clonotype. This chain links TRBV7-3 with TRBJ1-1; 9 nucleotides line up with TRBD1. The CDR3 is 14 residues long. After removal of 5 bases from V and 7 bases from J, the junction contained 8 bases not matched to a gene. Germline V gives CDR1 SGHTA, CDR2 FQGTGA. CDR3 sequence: CASSPQPGQGEAFF. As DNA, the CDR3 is TGTGCCAGCAGCCCCCAACCGGGACAGGGTGAAGCTTTCTTT.

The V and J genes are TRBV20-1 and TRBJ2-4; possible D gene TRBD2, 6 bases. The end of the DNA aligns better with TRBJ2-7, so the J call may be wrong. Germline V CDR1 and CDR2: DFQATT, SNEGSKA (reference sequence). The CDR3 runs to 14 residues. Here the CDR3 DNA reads TGCAGTGCTAGCTCCGGGACTCGGTCCTACGAGCAGTACTTC. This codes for CSASSGTRSYEQYF.

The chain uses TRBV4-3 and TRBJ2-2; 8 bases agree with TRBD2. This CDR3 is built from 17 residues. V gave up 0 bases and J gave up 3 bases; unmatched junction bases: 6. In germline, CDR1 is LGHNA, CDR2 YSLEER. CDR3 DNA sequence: TGCGCCAGCAGCCAAGAGGTTAGCGGGGAACACACCGGGGAGCTGTTTTTT. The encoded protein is CASSQEVSGEHTGELFF.

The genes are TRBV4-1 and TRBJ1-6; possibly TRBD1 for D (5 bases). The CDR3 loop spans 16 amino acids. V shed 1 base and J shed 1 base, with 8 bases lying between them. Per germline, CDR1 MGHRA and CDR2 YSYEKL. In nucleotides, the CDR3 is TGCGCCAGCAGCCAAGTGGGGGAATCCTATAATTCACCCCTCCACTTT. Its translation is CASSQVGESYNSPLHF.

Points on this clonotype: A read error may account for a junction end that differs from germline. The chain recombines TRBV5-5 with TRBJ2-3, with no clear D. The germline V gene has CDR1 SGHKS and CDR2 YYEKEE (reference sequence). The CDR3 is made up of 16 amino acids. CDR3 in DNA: TGTGTCAGCAGCTTGAAGGCCTCAACTAGCACAGATACGCAGTATTTT. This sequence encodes CVSSLKASTSTDTQYF.

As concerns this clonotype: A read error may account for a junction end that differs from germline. The CDR3 DNA is TGTACCATCAGAGCCTCACTAGACGGAAACACCATATATTTT. Protein sequence: CTIRASLDGNTIYF. The gene calls are TRBV10-3 and TRBJ1-3; D ambiguous. The CDR3 extends over 14 amino acids. CDR1 is ENHRY, CDR2 SYGVKD, per germline.

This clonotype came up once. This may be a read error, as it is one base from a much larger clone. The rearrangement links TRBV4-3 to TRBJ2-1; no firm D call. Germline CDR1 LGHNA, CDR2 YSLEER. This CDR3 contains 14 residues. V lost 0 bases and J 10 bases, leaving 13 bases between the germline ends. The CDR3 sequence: CASSQDVQTYEQFF. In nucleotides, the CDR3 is TGCGCCAGCAGCCAAGATGTCCAGACCTACGAGCAGTTCTTC.

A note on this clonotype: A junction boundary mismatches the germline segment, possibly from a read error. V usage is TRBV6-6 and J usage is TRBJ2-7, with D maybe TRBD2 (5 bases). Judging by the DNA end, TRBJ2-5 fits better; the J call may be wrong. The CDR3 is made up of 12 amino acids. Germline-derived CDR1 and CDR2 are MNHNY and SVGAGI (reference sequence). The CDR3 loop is CTSSYSGKTQYF. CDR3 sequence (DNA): TGTACCAGCAGTTACTCGGGGAAGACCCAGTACTTC.

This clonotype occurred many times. CDR3 sequence: CASRDPPGTNEKLFF. The CDR3 DNA is TGTGCCAGCAGGGACCCGCCCGGCACTAATGAAAAACTGTTTTTT. The chain links TRBV6-6 to TRBJ1-4; the D is unclear. Germline lookup yields CDR1 MNHNY and CDR2 SVGAGI (reference sequence). V gave up 6 bases and J gave up 2 bases, with 13 bases separating them. The CDR3 runs to 15 residues.